The 28 T cell receptor beta chains given below trace back to one sample, sequenced in a study of blood T cell repertoires in COVID-19. The data were produced by immunoSEQ multiplex PCR, yet TCRdb's version contains in-frame clones alone and is incomplete. The sample records under 300,000 clones, just over 85% being singletons. The source material was peripheral blood. The receptors were sampled from a woman aged 30 to 39 with active or convalescent COVID-19.

J is TRBJ2-3 and V is TRBV5-4, with a weak D call TRBD2 (6 bases). Trimming cost V 4 bases and J 5 bases, with 17 bases left between them. From germline, CDR1 is SGHNT and CDR2 YYREEE (reference sequence). The CDR3 is 15 residues long. The CDR3 DNA reads TGTGCCAGCAGCGCCCCCCCCGGGGGTGAAGATACGCAGTATTTT. Translated: CASSAPPGGEDTQYF.

This clone was picked up one time. The chain uses TRBV6-5 and TRBJ1-1, with D perhaps matching TRBD1 (6 bases). Germline-derived CDR1 and CDR2 are MNHEY and SVGAGI. The length of the CDR3 is 14 residues. V was pared by 6 bases and J by 5 bases, with 16 bases between. In DNA form, the CDR3 reads TGTGCCAGCAGACCGGGGGGGGCAGGTACTGAAGCTTTCTTT. It is translated as CASRPGGAGTEAFF.

This clone is a singleton in its sample. The V and J genes are TRBV6-1 and TRBJ2-1; TRBD1 is a possible D gene (6 bases). The V end was cut by 2 bases, the J end by 0 bases, with 11 bases between. This CDR3 is 16 amino acids long. Germline CDR1 is MNHNS and CDR2 is SASEGT. The DNA for the CDR3 is TGTGCCAGCAGTGAACTGGACAGCAGCTCCTACAATGAGCAGTTCTTC. This translates into CASSELDSSSYNEQFF.

The chain couples TRBV4-2 to TRBJ2-3; a weak D match, TRBD2 (7 bases). The CDR3 sequence is 18 residues long. Germline V gene data show CDR1 as LGHNA and CDR2 as YNFKEQ. Trimming shortened V by 2 bases and J by 5 bases, and 23 bases separated the two germline ends. The CDR3 bases are TGTGCCAGCAGCCAATGGGGGACGAGCGGGACACATGGAGATACGCAGTATTTT. Translation gives CASSQWGTSGTHGDTQYF.

V usage is TRBV19 and J usage is TRBJ2-7; 8 nucleotides line up with TRBD2. The length of the CDR3 is 15 residues. In germline, CDR1 is LNHDA, CDR2 SQIVND (reference sequence). With 2 bases clipped from V and 0 bases from J, the junction kept 3 bases outside the gene matches. CDR3 bases: TGTGCCAGTAGTATAACGGGGACTAGCTCCTACGAGCAGTACTTC. Its translation is CASSITGTSSYEQYF.

This chain links TRBV19 with TRBJ2-2; possible D gene TRBD1, 6 bases. The CDR3 has 17 amino acids. The V gene's germline CDR1 is LNHDA and CDR2 SQIVND (reference sequence). V was clipped by 4 bases and J by 5 bases, with 20 bases between them. CDR3 nucleotide sequence: TGTGCCAGTAGTAACTCCGTGGGGGCGAGGGGAACCGGGGAGCTGTTTTTT. Amino acids: CASSNSVGARGTGELFF.

The chain has TRBV10-3 and TRBJ2-1, with no clear D. The CDR3 runs to 15 residues. Germline CDR1 and CDR2: ENHRY and SYGVKD. V was trimmed by 3 bases and J by 3 bases, leaving 12 bases between them. The DNA for the CDR3 is TGTGCCATCAGTGAAGTACAGACAATCTACAATGAGCAGTTCTTC. This sequence encodes CAISEVQTIYNEQFF.

This chain's CDR3 is CASSPGTSGRETQYF. CDR3 nucleotides: TGTGCCAGCAGCCCCGGGACTAGCGGTAGGGAGACCCAGTACTTC. The rearrangement uses TRBV11-2 and TRBJ2-5; TRBD2 matches 11 bases. V shed 5 bases and J 5 bases; nucleotides not matched to a gene: 7. Germline CDR1 is SGHAT and CDR2 is FQNNGV. The CDR3 has 15 residues.

This chain uses TRBV6-5 with TRBJ1-6; perhaps TRBD1 as D (5 bases). The CDR3 has 15 amino acids. Germline lookup yields CDR1 MNHEY and CDR2 SVGAGI. V lost 6 bases and J lost 9, with 18 bases in between. CDR3: CASSPHGQGGSPLHF. In DNA form, the CDR3 reads TGTGCCAGCAGCCCACACGGGCAGGGAGGTTCACCCCTCCACTTT.

This chain connects TRBV7-3 to TRBJ1-1; D possibly corresponds to TRBD1 (6 bases). The CDR3 contains 13 residues. Germline V CDR1 and CDR2: SGHTA, FQGTGA. The ends were cut back, 5 bases at V and 11 bases at J, with 18 bases in the middle. The CDR3 DNA sequence: TGTGCCAGCAGCCCCGGGGGGGGGCTGGCGGCTTTCTTT. It yields the protein CASSPGGGLAAFF.

The chain couples TRBV9 to TRBJ1-2; 8 bases fit TRBD1. Trimming took 0 bases from V and 4 from J; bases not matched to a gene: 5. The germline V gene encodes CDR1 SGDLS and CDR2 YYNGEE. The CDR3 has 15 residues. CDR3 amino acids: CASSVGTGLGYGYTF. The CDR3 DNA reads as TGTGCCAGCAGCGTAGGGACAGGGCTTGGCTATGGCTACACCTTC. The full variable domain, completed using reference TRBV9 and TRBJ1-2, is DSGVTQTPKHLITATGQRVTLRCSPRSGDLSVYWYQQSLDQGLQFLIQYYNGEERAKGNILERFSAQQFPDLHSELNLSSLELGDSALYFCASSVGTGLGYGYTFGSGTRLTVV.

The chain carries TRBV6-2 or TRBV6-3 and TRBJ1-1, with D possibly being TRBD1 (5 bases). CDR3 length: 14 residues. V was pared by 4 bases and J by 3 bases, with 12 bases between. CDR1 and CDR2 (germline): MNHEY, SVGEGT. The CDR3 here is CASSWVGDYTEAFF. The CDR3 DNA is TGTGCCAGCAGTTGGGTAGGGGACTACACTGAAGCTTTCTTT.

The chain has TRBV3-1 (or the pseudogene TRBV3-2) and TRBJ2-1; 8 bases line up with TRBD1. CDR1 is LGHDT and CDR2 is YNNKEL in the germline V gene (reference sequence). The junction had 9 bases not matched to a gene; V was cut back by 1 base and J by 1 base. This CDR3 is 18 amino acids long. The CDR3 is CASSQGGRGQYSYNEQFF. CDR3 nucleotides: TGTGCCAGCAGCCAAGGGGGCAGGGGGCAGTATTCCTACAATGAGCAGTTCTTC.

V and J are TRBV2 and TRBJ2-1; D not resolved. CDR1 and CDR2 (germline): SNHLY, FYNNEI. V was clipped by 6 bases and J by 8 bases, with 14 bases between them. CDR3 length: 13 amino acids. CDR3 in DNA: TGTGCCAGCAGGAATTACGGAGTAGATGAGCAGTTCTTC. Amino acid sequence: CASRNYGVDEQFF.

J is TRBJ1-2 and V is TRBV27; D possibly corresponds to TRBD1 (5 bases). CDR1 and CDR2 (germline): MNHEY, SMNVEV (reference sequence). V gave up 0 bases and J gave up 3 bases, with 17 bases separating them. This CDR3 has 17 amino acids. CDR3 coding DNA: TGTGCCAGCAGTTTATCGGTATCTCTTACGGGGGACTATGGCTACACCTTC. Its protein is CASSLSVSLTGDYGYTF.

The V call is TRBV9, the J call TRBJ2-2; D may be TRBD2 (6 bases). Germline CDR1 SGDLS, CDR2 YYNGEE. Trimming took off 4 bases at V and 0 bases at J, with 13 bases between the two ends. The CDR3 loop spans 16 amino acids. The CDR3, as DNA: TGTGCCAGCAGCCGCGGGGTAGCTACGAACACCGGGGAGCTGTTTTTT. It yields the protein CASSRGVATNTGELFF.

V gene TRBV5-1 combines with J gene TRBJ2-7, with no clear D. CDR1 and CDR2 (germline): SGHRS, YFSETQ. The CDR3 is made up of 13 amino acids. Between the trimmed V and J ends, which lost 4 bases and 6 bases, there was a span of 14 bases. The CDR3 DNA reads TGCGCCAGCAGCCAAATCCTAGGATCCGAGCAGTACTTC. It specifies CASSQILGSEQYF.

This chain uses TRBV28 with TRBJ1-2, with a possible D match to TRBD1 (5 bases). The CDR3 length is 17 residues. Germline CDR1 and CDR2: MDHEN and SYDVKM. Trimming shortened V by 2 bases and J by 3 bases, and 19 bases separated the two germline ends. CDR3 residues: CASSLSGPGTRHYGYTF. CDR3 coding DNA: TGTGCCAGCAGTTTAAGCGGGCCAGGGACCAGGCACTATGGCTACACCTTC.

The J gene is TRBJ2-3, the V gene TRBV2, with D possibly matching TRBD2 (5 bases). V was shortened by 7 bases and J by 0 bases, with 11 bases between the two germline ends. The CDR3 has 14 amino acids. Germline CDR1 reads SNHLY; CDR2 reads FYNNEI. CDR3 nucleotides: TGTGCCAGCATTCTAGCAGCTAGCACAGATACGCAGTATTTT. It codes for CASILAASTDTQYF. The entire variable domain, with the rest obtained from reference TRBV2 and TRBJ2-3, is as follows: EPEVTQTPSHQVTQMGQEVILRCVPISNHLYFYWYRQILGQKVEFLVSFYNNEISEKSEIFDDQFSVERPDGSNFTLKIRSTKLEDSAMYFCASILAASTDTQYFGPGTRLTVL.

This rearrangement joins TRBV7-9 to TRBJ1-5, with D possibly TRBD1 on 6 matching bases. The V and J ends lost 3 bases and 5 bases respectively, with 11 bases between them. CDR1 and CDR2 from the germline V gene are SEHNR and FQNEAQ (reference sequence). This CDR3 has 14 residues. The DNA for the CDR3 is TGTGCCAGCAGCTTTTCTTACAGGGATCAGCCCCAGCATTTT. It is translated as CASSFSYRDQPQHF.

Only a few counts were recorded for this clone. The chain links TRBV2 to TRBJ2-2, with 9 bases matching TRBD2. This CDR3 spans 14 amino acids. CDR1 and CDR2 from the germline V gene are SNHLY and FYNNEI. With 8 bases clipped from V and 7 bases from J, the junction kept 8 bases outside the gene matches. In DNA, the CDR3 is TGTGCCAGCCGATGGCGGGGGGGCATCGGGGAGCTGTTTTTT. Encoded protein: CASRWRGGIGELFF.

This sequence joins TRBV6-6 and TRBJ2-3; possibly TRBD2 for D (5 bases). CDR3 size: 15 residues. Germline V CDR1 and CDR2: MNHNY, SVGAGI (reference sequence). Trimming stripped 6 bases from V and 3 bases from J, with 16 bases between. The CDR3 reads CASRESLVGTDTQYF. The CDR3 nucleotides are TGTGCCAGCAGAGAGTCACTAGTTGGTACAGATACGCAGTATTTT.

This clone was recorded a few times. The rearrangement uses TRBV19 and TRBJ1-1; D remains unclear. V dropped 10 bases and J dropped 5 bases, with 20 bases sitting between them. The CDR3 contains 14 residues. CDR1 and CDR2 from the germline V gene are LNHDA and SQIVND (reference sequence). In nucleotides, the CDR3 is TGTGCCACACGGAATGGAGCCCGAGCAACTGAAGCTTTCTTT. It yields the protein CATRNGARATEAFF.

CDR3 residues: CAWTLGTSATGAYEQYF. The CDR3 DNA reads TGTGCCTGGACCCTTGGGACTAGCGCCACTGGAGCCTACGAGCAGTACTTC. This chain uses TRBV30 with TRBJ2-7; 10 bases align to TRBD2. The CDR3 totals 17 residues. The ends lost 4 bases at V and 2 bases at J; junction bases unmatched: 14. Germline CDR1 is GTSNPN and CDR2 is SVGIG (reference sequence).

The genes are TRBV7-2 and TRBJ1-1; D might be TRBD1 (6 bases). CDR1 and CDR2 from the germline V gene are SGHTA and FQGNSA. V was pared by 3 bases and J by 0 bases, with 11 bases between. The CDR3 totals 15 residues. The CDR3 region is CASSFEGGLNTEAFF. DNA of the CDR3: TGTGCCAGCAGCTTTGAAGGGGGATTGAACACTGAAGCTTTCTTT.

The chain carries TRBV5-6 and TRBJ1-3; the D is unclear. The CDR3 loop spans 14 amino acids. Germline assignment: CDR1 SGHDT and CDR2 YYEEEE. V dropped 1 base and J dropped 2 bases, with 7 bases sitting between them. The CDR3, as DNA: TGTGCCAGCAGCTTGTCAGATACTGGAAACACCATATATTTT. This codes for CASSLSDTGNTIYF.

The chain has TRBV7-2 and TRBJ1-3, with 8 bases matching TRBD1. The ends lost 1 base at V and 2 bases at J; junction bases unmatched: 1. CDR1 and CDR2 (germline): SGHTA, FQGNSA. There are 15 residues in the CDR3. The CDR3 here is CASSLETGAGNTIYF. CDR3 DNA sequence: TGTGCCAGCAGCTTAGAGACAGGGGCTGGAAACACCATATATTTT.

V and J are TRBV29-1 and TRBJ1-1; D might be TRBD1 (6 bases). There are 14 residues in the CDR3. Per the germline V gene, CDR1 is SQVTM and CDR2 is ANQGSEA. V was pared by 6 bases and J by 0 bases, with 14 bases between. The CDR3 reads CSVVTGYLNTEAFF. Here the CDR3 DNA reads TGCAGCGTCGTCACAGGGTACCTGAACACTGAAGCTTTCTTT.